These T cell receptor beta chains were read from a single sample in a study of OX40 agonist ivuxolimab in advanced cancers. The data were produced by immunoSEQ multiplex PCR, yet TCRdb's version contains in-frame clones alone and is incomplete. The table records about 62,000 clones, approximately 90% of them present only once. Sequenced here: CD4+ or CD8+ T cells sorted from blood, sampled in a trial of the OX40 agonist ivuxolimab. Receptors were obtained from an adult with an advanced solid tumor such as melanoma, head and neck, liver or kidney cancer. CDR3s include the opening cysteine and the closing phenylalanine or tryptophan. A D gene is named only where the DNA matches it firmly. The size field is filled for only some rows; it gives once, few, many or a size class.

D	V	J	size	CDR3	DNA
TRBD2	TRBV27	TRBJ2-7	NA	CASSLFSGGEQYF	TGTGCCAGCAGTTTATTCTCGGGAGGCGAGCAGTACTTC
NA	TRBV5-4	TRBJ1-5	NA	CASSSSGAGDNQPQHF	TGTGCCAGCAGCTCCTCGGGGGCAGGAGACAATCAGCCCCAGCATTTT
NA	TRBV7-6	TRBJ2-1	NA	CASSLISDTRQNNNEQFF	TGTGCCAGCAGCCTAATTTCCGACACCCGACAGAATAACAATGAGCAGTTCTTC
TRBD2	TRBV4-1	TRBJ2-3	NA	CASSPLGSGVSTDTQYF	TGCGCCAGCAGCCCCCTGGGTAGCGGGGTTTCCACAGATACGCAGTATTTT
TRBD1	TRBV10-1	TRBJ2-7	NA	CASRSGTGPYEQYF	TGCGCCAGCCGAAGTGGGACAGGCCCCTACGAGCAGTACTTC
TRBD1	TRBV19	TRBJ2-7	NA	CATAGTENYEQYF	TGTGCCACAGCCGGGACAGAGAATTACGAGCAGTACTTC
TRBD2	TRBV7-2	TRBJ2-1	once	CASSLDILAVGYNEQFF	TGTGCCAGCAGCTTAGATATCCTAGCGGTAGGATACAATGAGCAGTTCTTC
NA	TRBV4-3	TRBJ1-4	NA	CASSQDMAGRDEKLFF	TGCGCCAGCAGCCAAGATATGGCGGGACGAGATGAAAAACTGTTTTTT
NA	TRBV2	TRBJ1-1	NA	CASVGNTEAFF	TGTGCCAGCGTCGGGAACACTGAAGCTTTCTTT
TRBD1	TRBV19	TRBJ2-2	NA	CASSQGDTGELFF	TGTGCCAGTTCACAGGGGGACACCGGGGAGCTGTTTTTT
TRBD1	TRBV5-8	TRBJ1-4	NA	CASSRGQGAVNEKLFF	TGTGCCAGCAGCCGGGGACAGGGGGCAGTTAATGAAAAACTGTTTTTT
TRBD1	TRBV11-2	TRBJ1-2	once	CASSPGQGYGYTF	TGTGCCAGCAGCCCGGGACAGGGTTATGGCTACACCTTC
TRBD2	TRBV9	TRBJ2-7	NA	CASSVDLAGAYEQYF	TGTGCCAGCAGCGTAGATCTAGCGGGAGCTTACGAGCAGTACTTC
NA	TRBV2	TRBJ2-3	NA	CASSATGGVYVDTQYF	TGTGCCAGCAGTGCGACCGGGGGCGTTTATGTAGATACGCAGTATTTT
TRBD2	TRBV4-1	TRBJ2-7	once	CASSQHPGASGTYEQYF	TGCGCCAGCAGCCAGCATCCTGGGGCTAGCGGGACCTACGAGCAGTACTTC
NA	TRBV5-1	TRBJ1-2	NA	CASRAGAGYGYTF	TGCGCCAGCAGAGCAGGGGCAGGCTATGGCTACACCTTC
NA	TRBV11-2	TRBJ2-1	NA	CASSLVGDSLNEQFF	TGTGCCAGCAGCTTAGTTGGGGATTCGCTGAATGAGCAGTTCTTC
NA	TRBV11-2	TRBJ2-7	NA	CASSLDPGAEQYF	TGTGCCAGCAGCCTGGACCCAGGGGCCGAGCAGTACTTC
NA	TRBV11-2	TRBJ2-7	NA	CASSLSGVYEQYF	TGTGCCAGCAGCTTGAGTGGCGTCTACGAGCAGTACTTC
TRBD2	TRBV5-1	TRBJ2-7	NA	CASSAGVAGSYEQYF	TGCGCCAGCAGCGCAGGGGTAGCGGGATCATACGAGCAGTACTTC
NA	TRBV7-2	TRBJ2-5	NA	CASSLNAGMGETQYF	TGTGCCAGCAGCTTAAATGCAGGGATGGGGGAGACCCAGTACTTC
NA	TRBV7-2	TRBJ1-1	NA	CASSLDSWVTEAFF	TGTGCCAGCAGCTTAGATTCCTGGGTCACTGAAGCTTTCTTT
TRBD1	TRBV4-1	TRBJ2-4	NA	CASSQPTGGPDKNIQYF	TGCGCCAGCAGCCAACCTACAGGGGGCCCGGACAAAAACATTCAGTACTTC
NA	TRBV6-1	TRBJ2-1	NA	CASSDVAYNEQFF	TGTGCCAGCAGTGACGTGGCTTACAATGAGCAGTTCTTC
TRBD1	TRBV19	TRBJ2-7	NA	CASSIQGDYEQYF	TGTGCCAGTAGTATACAGGGGGACTACGAGCAGTACTTC
NA	TRBV5-4	TRBJ2-2	NA	CASSPTPLLGLGNTGELFF	TGTGCCAGCAGCCCGACCCCCCTGTTGGGCTTGGGGAACACCGGGGAGCTGTTTTTT
NA	TRBV7-7	TRBJ2-3	NA	CASSLDGLASDTQYF	TGTGCCAGCAGCTTAGACGGCCTAGCGTCAGATACGCAGTATTTT
NA	TRBV27	TRBJ2-3	few	CASSAGWGSDTQYF	TGTGCCAGCAGTGCCGGGTGGGGGTCAGATACGCAGTATTTT
TRBD2	TRBV25-1	TRBJ2-7	NA	CASRGGTSGKGEQYF	TGTGCCAGCAGAGGGGGGACTAGCGGGAAAGGCGAGCAGTACTTC
NA	TRBV5-4	TRBJ1-2	few	CASSLGRARGYTF	TGTGCCAGCAGCTTGGGCAGGGCTCGTGGCTACACCTTC
NA	TRBV23-1	TRBJ2-5	NA	CASSQFPNFGVETQYF	TGCGCCAGCAGTCAATTCCCCAACTTCGGGGTAGAGACCCAGTACTTC
TRBD1	TRBV19	TRBJ1-2	NA	CASSDPRTGYQGYTF	TGTGCCAGTAGTGATCCACGGACAGGGTATCAAGGCTACACCTTC
TRBD2	TRBV11-2	TRBJ2-2	once	CASSLSSGRGNTGKLFF	TGTGCCAGCAGCTTATCTAGCGGGAGGGGGAACACCGGGAAGCTGTTTTTT
NA	TRBV6-5	TRBJ2-7	NA	CASSYSTQETYEQYF	TGTGCCAGCAGTTACTCCACCCAGGAAACCTACGAGCAGTACTTC
NA	TRBV11-2	TRBJ2-7	NA	CASSLETGSYEQYF	TGTGCCAGCAGCTTAGAGACTGGTTCCTACGAGCAGTACTTC
TRBD2	TRBV6-6	TRBJ2-7	NA	CASLPTSGNEQYF	TGTGCCAGCCTTCCAACTAGCGGCAACGAGCAGTACTTC
TRBD1	TRBV9	TRBJ1-2	NA	CASSGDRVYGYTF	TGTGCCAGCAGCGGGGACAGGGTCTATGGCTACACCTTC
TRBD1	TRBV29-1	TRBJ2-2	NA	CSVEEWTGGTGELFF	TGCAGCGTTGAGGAATGGACAGGGGGCACCGGGGAGCTGTTTTTT
NA	TRBV11-2	TRBJ1-1	NA	CASSQKEALNTEAFF	TGTGCCAGCAGCCAGAAGGAGGCCTTGAACACTGAAGCTTTCTTT
NA	TRBV7-9	TRBJ2-2	NA	CASSLAPGELFF	TGTGCCAGCAGCTTAGCCCCCGGGGAGCTGTTTTTT